A single count supports the clone carrying this T cell receptor beta chain. The target antigen is unknown. The data stem from a study of cytomegalovirus exposure and HLA in healthy donors. Data came from immunoSEQ multiplex PCR; TCRdb stores just in-frame clones and leaves some out. The table shows approximately 160,000 clones, with about 86% occurring only once. Broader study findings: A later analysis found first-cohort TCR clusters tended to co-occur in the 120 or so validation repertoires. Overall, some 160 TCR beta chains were annotated as cytomegalovirus-associated. Reported results showed that the classifier diagnosed cytomegalovirus status with high specificity and sensitivity.

The donors were part of the roughly 120-subject validation cohort, which stood apart from the roughly 670-subject first cohort. This receptor was obtained from a woman between 18 and 30 years old in good health and CMV-seronegative. The specimen was PBMCs.

CDR3 nucleotides: TGCGCCAGCAGCCGGGACAGGGACCACGAGCAGTACTTC. This encodes CASSRDRDHEQYF. The rearrangement joins TRBV5-1 to TRBJ2-7; TRBD1 agrees at 9 bases. The CDR3 has 13 amino acids. V shed 4 bases and J 5 bases; nucleotides not matched to a gene: 4. CDR1 is SGHRS, CDR2 YFSETQ, per germline.